These 22 T cell receptor beta chains share one sample of origin, sequenced in a study of T cell responses to AZD1222 COVID-19 vaccine. Measured with immunoSEQ multiplex PCR; TCRdb has only the in-frame clones, and not every one. The data contain around 150,000 clones, 90% of them singletons. The sequencing used peripheral blood, collected on day 0 of AZD1222 vaccination. The receptors were sampled from an adult in good health.

The table lists this clone with a few counts. The V gene is TRBV5-1, the J gene TRBJ1-2; D may be TRBD1 (5 bases). V was trimmed by 4 bases and J by 5 bases, leaving 15 bases between them. The CDR3 totals 14 residues. The germline CDR1 and CDR2 sequences are SGHRS and YFSETQ. In nucleotides, the CDR3 is TGCGCCAGCAGCCTCCGGGACGGGAAATATGGCTACACCTTC. Residues: CASSLRDGKYGYTF.

The chain carries TRBV2 and TRBJ2-5, with 10 bases fitting TRBD2. After removal of 8 bases from V and 4 bases from J, the junction contained 7 bases not matched to a gene. CDR1 is SNHLY and CDR2 is FYNNEI in the germline V gene. The CDR3 length is 14 residues. The CDR3, as DNA: TGTGCCAGCCTAAGCGGGGGGGCCGGAGAGACCCAGTACTTC. Translation: CASLSGGAGETQYF.

V gene TRBV14 combines with J gene TRBJ1-2, with 7 bases lining up with TRBD1. Germline CDR1 SGHDN, CDR2 FVKESK. The CDR3 spans 13 residues. V lost 5 bases and J lost 4; bases outside the gene matches: 4. CDR3 region: CASSYRGSYGYTF. DNA of the CDR3: TGTGCCAGCAGCTACAGGGGTAGCTATGGCTACACCTTC. The full variable domain, with the rest looked up from reference TRBV14 and TRBJ1-2, is EAGVTQFPSHSVIEKGQTVTLRCDPISGHDNLYWYRRVMGKEIKFLLHFVKESKQDESGMPNNRFLAERTGGTYSTLKVQPAELEDSGVYFCASSYRGSYGYTFGSGTRLTVV.

The gene calls are TRBV18 and TRBJ1-4; D is possibly TRBD1 (6 bases). Trimming cost V 2 bases and J 1 base, with 11 bases left between them. Germline V gives CDR1 KGHSH, CDR2 LQKENI. The length of the CDR3 is 16 residues. This chain's CDR3 is CASSPTSRGTNEKLFF. The CDR3 DNA reads TGTGCCAGCTCACCAACCTCCAGGGGAACTAATGAAAAACTGTTTTTT.

This chain uses TRBV24-1 with TRBJ1-2, with D tentatively TRBD1 (6 bases). The germline V and J ends were trimmed by 2 bases and 4 bases, with 10 bases remaining between them. The CDR3 totals 14 residues. The germline V gene encodes CDR1 KGHDR and CDR2 SFDVKD. CDR3 sequence reads: CATSDWGASYGYTF. The CDR3 DNA is TGTGCCACCAGTGATTGGGGGGCTAGCTATGGCTACACCTTC.

J is TRBJ1-2 and V is TRBV19, with a possible D match to TRBD1 (5 bases). Trimming stripped 5 bases from V and 5 bases from J, with 12 bases between. Germline lookup yields CDR1 LNHDA and CDR2 SQIVND (reference sequence). CDR3 length: 13 amino acids. The CDR3 is CASSLRQLYGYTF. CDR3 bases: TGTGCCAGTAGTCTCCGACAGTTGTATGGCTACACCTTC.

The rearrangement links TRBV4-1 to TRBJ1-2, with no clear D. CDR3 size: 14 residues. V lost 1 base and J lost 1, with 7 bases in between. The germline CDR1 and CDR2 sequences are MGHRA and YSYEKL. The CDR3 region has the DNA TGCGCCAGCAGCCAAGTCAACCATAACTATGGCTACACCTTC. As protein: CASSQVNHNYGYTF.

V is TRBV5-1 and J is TRBJ2-4; 9 bases match TRBD1. J lost 8 bases, V lost 5 bases, and 11 bases had no gene match. The CDR3 contains 15 residues. Germline V lookup: CDR1 SGHRS, CDR2 YFSETQ. The CDR3 region is CASRPGQGPGDIQYF. The CDR3 DNA follows: TGCGCCAGCAGGCCAGGACAGGGGCCGGGGGACATTCAGTACTTC.

This chain joins TRBV27 and TRBJ2-1, with TRBD2 matching 13 bases. Germline CDR1 MNHEY, CDR2 SMNVEV (reference sequence). The CDR3 is made up of 15 amino acids. J gave up 8 bases and V 5 bases, and 6 bases lay outside the gene matches. CDR3 bases: TGTGCCAGCAGTCTTTGGACTAGCGGGAGTTATGAGCAGTTCTTC. Translating it yields CASSLWTSGSYEQFF.

The rearrangement uses TRBV29-1 and TRBJ2-3, with D perhaps matching TRBD1 (6 bases). Germline CDR1 reads SQVTM; CDR2 reads ANQGSEA. V lost 3 bases, J lost 5 bases, and 12 bases lay in between. This CDR3 is built from 13 residues. The CDR3 here is CSVDPGAEDTQYF. The CDR3 DNA reads TGCAGCGTTGACCCAGGGGCCGAAGATACGCAGTATTTT.

The V call is TRBV19, the J call TRBJ2-7; 8 nucleotides align to TRBD1. The length of the CDR3 is 12 residues. V lost 3 bases to trimming and J lost 13 bases; unmatched junction nucleotides: 8. Germline V lookup: CDR1 LNHDA, CDR2 SQIVND (reference sequence). CDR3 protein: CASSISDRVDYF. CDR3 nucleotides: TGTGCCAGTAGTATCTCGGACAGGGTTGATTACTTC.

V and J are TRBV4-2 and TRBJ2-7; D unresolved. Trimming took 5 bases from V and 2 from J, leaving 4 bases between them. The CDR3 loop spans 11 amino acids. The germline CDR1 and CDR2 sequences are LGHNA and YNFKEQ. The CDR3 sequence is CASSSTYEQYF. As DNA, the CDR3 is TGTGCCAGCAGCTCGACCTACGAGCAGTACTTC.

The sample holds a few counts of this clone. V usage is TRBV19 and J usage is TRBJ2-7; TRBD2 agrees at 8 bases. The V segment lost 1 base and the J segment 5 bases; nucleotides outside the gene matches: 7. In germline, CDR1 is LNHDA, CDR2 SQIVND (reference sequence). The CDR3 consists of 15 residues. CDR3 loop: CASSIAGGPTDEQYF. CDR3 nucleotides: TGTGCCAGTAGTATAGCGGGAGGGCCCACCGACGAGCAGTACTTC.

The chain links TRBV5-1 to TRBJ2-1, with D uncertain. Germline values: CDR1 SGHRS, CDR2 YFSETQ. Trimming cost V 2 bases and J 5 bases, with 8 bases left between them. The CDR3 has 13 residues. CDR3 region: CASSFGRNNEQFF. DNA for the CDR3: TGCGCCAGCAGCTTTGGCCGGAACAATGAGCAGTTCTTC.

This clone is a singleton in its sample. The chain combines TRBV3-1 (or the pseudogene TRBV3-2) with TRBJ1-2; D perhaps matches TRBD1 (6 bases). Between the trimmed V and J ends, which lost 5 bases and 9 bases, there was a span of 13 bases. The germline CDR1 and CDR2 sequences are LGHDT and YNNKEL (reference sequence). The CDR3 is made up of 12 amino acids. CDR3 protein: CASSVRRGRYTF. In nucleotides, the CDR3 is TGTGCCAGCAGCGTCCGACGGGGGCGCTACACCTTC.

The chain links TRBV9 to TRBJ1-1; D call uncertain. The V gene's germline CDR1 is SGDLS and CDR2 YYNGEE. With 3 bases removed from V and 2 bases from J, the gap between germline ends came to 14 bases. This CDR3 has 15 amino acids. In DNA form, the CDR3 reads TGTGCCAGCAGCGCCCTCGGACGGCATAACACTGAAGCTTTCTTT. This encodes CASSALGRHNTEAFF.

This rearrangement joins TRBV6-5 to TRBJ1-4; possible D gene TRBD1, 6 bases. In germline, CDR1 is MNHEY, CDR2 SVGAGI. CDR3 length: 14 amino acids. With 5 bases removed from V and 7 bases from J, the gap between germline ends came to 14 bases. The CDR3: CASSRTGQVEKLFF. The CDR3 bases are TGTGCCAGCAGTCGAACAGGGCAGGTTGAAAAACTGTTTTTT.

The gene calls are TRBV14 and TRBJ1-2; tentatively, D is TRBD1 (6 bases). V lost 4 bases and J 4 bases, leaving 19 bases between the germline ends. The germline CDR1 and CDR2 sequences are SGHDN and FVKESK. This CDR3 has 16 residues. This CDR3 reads CASSLGGGGTRYGYTF. CDR3 bases: TGTGCCAGCAGCCTCGGCGGTGGCGGGACACGCTATGGCTACACCTTC. The full variable domain, in which reference TRBV14 and TRBJ1-2 provide the parts outside the CDR3, is EAGVTQFPSHSVIEKGQTVTLRCDPISGHDNLYWYRRVMGKEIKFLLHFVKESKQDESGMPNNRFLAERTGGTYSTLKVQPAELEDSGVYFCASSLGGGGTRYGYTFGSGTRLTVV.

The chain links TRBV11-2 to TRBJ2-2; 7 bases are shared with TRBD2. J gave up 5 bases and V 3 bases, and 0 bases lay outside the gene matches. The CDR3 has 13 residues. Per the germline V gene, CDR1 is SGHAT and CDR2 is FQNNGV. The CDR3 loop is CASSFSGTGELFF. The CDR3 DNA follows: TGTGCCAGCAGCTTTAGCGGGACCGGGGAGCTGTTTTTT.

The chain has TRBV12-5 and TRBJ2-5; D is unresolved. Per germline, CDR1 LGHNT and CDR2 FRNRAP. Trimming cost V 7 bases and J 5 bases, with 8 bases left between them. The CDR3 consists of 11 residues. The CDR3 here is CASALIETQYF. The CDR3 DNA reads TGTGCTAGTGCACTTATTGAGACCCAGTACTTC. The complete variable domain, with remaining parts taken from reference TRBV12-5 and TRBJ2-5, reads DARVTQTPRHKVTEMGQEVTMRCQPILGHNTVFWYRQTMMQGLELLAYFRNRAPLDDSGMPKDRFSAEMPDATLATLKIQPSEPRDSAVYFCASALIETQYFGPGTRLLVL.

V usage is TRBV11-3 and J usage is TRBJ2-5, with D possibly matching TRBD2 (6 bases). This CDR3 comprises 16 residues. Germline CDR1 reads SGHNT; CDR2 reads YENEEA. V was shortened by 1 base and J by 1 base, with 13 bases between the two germline ends. This CDR3 reads CASSLGRAPAQETQYF. The CDR3 DNA reads TGTGCCAGCAGCTTAGGGAGGGCTCCCGCCCAAGAGACCCAGTACTTC.

This rearrangement joins TRBV15 to TRBJ2-1, with 10 bases aligning to TRBD2. The CDR3 consists of 15 residues. V trimming: 5 bases; J trimming: 3 bases; junction bases outside the gene matches: 4. Germline CDR1 and CDR2: LNHNV and YYDKDF (reference sequence). CDR3 DNA sequence: TGTGCCACCAGCGTCGAGCGGGAGGGCTACAATGAGCAGTTCTTC. Its translation is CATSVEREGYNEQFF.